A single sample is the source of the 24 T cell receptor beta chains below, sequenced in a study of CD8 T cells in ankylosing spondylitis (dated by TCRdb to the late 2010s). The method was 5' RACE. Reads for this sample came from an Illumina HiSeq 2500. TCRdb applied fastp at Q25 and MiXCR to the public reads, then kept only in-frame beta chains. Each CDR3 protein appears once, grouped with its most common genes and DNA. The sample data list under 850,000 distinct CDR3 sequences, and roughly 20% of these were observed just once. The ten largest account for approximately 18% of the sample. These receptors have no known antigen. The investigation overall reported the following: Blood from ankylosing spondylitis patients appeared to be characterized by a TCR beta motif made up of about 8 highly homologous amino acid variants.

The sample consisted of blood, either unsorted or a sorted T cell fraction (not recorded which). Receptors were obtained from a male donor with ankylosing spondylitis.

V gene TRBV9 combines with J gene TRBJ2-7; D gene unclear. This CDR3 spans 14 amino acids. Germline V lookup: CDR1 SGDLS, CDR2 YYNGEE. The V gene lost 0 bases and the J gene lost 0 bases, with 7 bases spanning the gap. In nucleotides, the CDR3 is TGTGCCAGCAGCGTAGAGGCCGTCTCCTACGAGCAGTACTTC. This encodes CASSVEAVSYEQYF.

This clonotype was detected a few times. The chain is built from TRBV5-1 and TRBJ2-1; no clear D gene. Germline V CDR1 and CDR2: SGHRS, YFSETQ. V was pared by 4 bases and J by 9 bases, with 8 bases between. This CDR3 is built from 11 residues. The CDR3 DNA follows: TGCGCCAGCAGCACGGACGTTGAGCAGTTCTTC. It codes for CASSTDVEQFF.

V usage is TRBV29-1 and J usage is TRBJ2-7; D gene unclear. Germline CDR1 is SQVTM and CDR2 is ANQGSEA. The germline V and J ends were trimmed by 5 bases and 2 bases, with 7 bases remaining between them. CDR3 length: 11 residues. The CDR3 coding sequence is TGCAGCGTTAACACGGCCTACGAGCAGTACTTC. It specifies CSVNTAYEQYF.

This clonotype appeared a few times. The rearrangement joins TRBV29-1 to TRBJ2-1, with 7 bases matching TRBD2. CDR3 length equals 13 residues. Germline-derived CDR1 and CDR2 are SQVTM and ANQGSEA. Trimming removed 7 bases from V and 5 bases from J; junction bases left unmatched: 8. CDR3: CSGMRGTDNEQFF. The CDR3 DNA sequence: TGCAGCGGGATGCGGGGGACTGACAATGAGCAGTTCTTC.

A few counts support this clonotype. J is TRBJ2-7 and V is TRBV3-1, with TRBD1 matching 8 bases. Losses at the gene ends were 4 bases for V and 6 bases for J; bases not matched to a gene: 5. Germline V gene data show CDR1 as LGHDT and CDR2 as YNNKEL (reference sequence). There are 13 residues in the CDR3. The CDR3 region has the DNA TGTGCCAGCAGCCGCACGGACAGGGCCGAGCAGTACTTC. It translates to CASSRTDRAEQYF.

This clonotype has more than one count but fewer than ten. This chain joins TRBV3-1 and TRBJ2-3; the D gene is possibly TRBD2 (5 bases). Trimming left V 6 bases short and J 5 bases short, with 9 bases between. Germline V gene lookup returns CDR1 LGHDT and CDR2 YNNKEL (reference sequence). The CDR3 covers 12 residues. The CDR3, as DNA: TGTGCCAGCAGTGACGGACTAGATACGCAGTATTTT. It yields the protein CASSDGLDTQYF.

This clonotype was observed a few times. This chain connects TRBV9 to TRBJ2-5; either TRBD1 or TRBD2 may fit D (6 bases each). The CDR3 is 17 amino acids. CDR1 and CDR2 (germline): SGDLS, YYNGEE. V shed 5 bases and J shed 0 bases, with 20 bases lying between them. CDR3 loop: CASSRSGGLAYQETQYF. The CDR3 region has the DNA TGTGCCAGCAGTCGCAGTGGGGGGCTAGCGTACCAAGAGACCCAGTACTTC.

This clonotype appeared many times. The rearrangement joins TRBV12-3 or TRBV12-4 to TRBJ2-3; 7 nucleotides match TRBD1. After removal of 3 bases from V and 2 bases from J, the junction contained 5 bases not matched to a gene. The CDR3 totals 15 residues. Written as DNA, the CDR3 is TGTGCCAGCAGTTTTGGGGACAGCCACACAGATACGCAGTATTTT. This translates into CASSFGDSHTDTQYF.

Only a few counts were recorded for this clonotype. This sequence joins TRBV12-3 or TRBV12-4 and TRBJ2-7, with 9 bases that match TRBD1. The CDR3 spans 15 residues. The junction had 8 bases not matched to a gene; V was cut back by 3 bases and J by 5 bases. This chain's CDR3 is CASSLRQGDRNEQYF. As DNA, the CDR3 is TGTGCCAGCAGTTTGAGACAGGGGGACAGGAACGAGCAGTACTTC.

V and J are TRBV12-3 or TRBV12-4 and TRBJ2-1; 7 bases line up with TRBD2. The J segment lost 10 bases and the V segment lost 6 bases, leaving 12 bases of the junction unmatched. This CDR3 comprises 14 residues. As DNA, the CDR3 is TGTGCCAGCAGCAAAAGCGGGAAGTCTGGGGAGCAGTTCTTC. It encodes CASSKSGKSGEQFF.

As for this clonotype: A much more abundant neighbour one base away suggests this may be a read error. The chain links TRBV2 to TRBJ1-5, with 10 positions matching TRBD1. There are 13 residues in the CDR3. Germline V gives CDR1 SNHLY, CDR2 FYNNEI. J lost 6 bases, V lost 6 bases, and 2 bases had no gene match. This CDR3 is CASRGTGVQPQHF. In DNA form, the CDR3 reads TGTGCCAGCAGGGGGACAGGGGTTCAGCCCCAGCATTTT.

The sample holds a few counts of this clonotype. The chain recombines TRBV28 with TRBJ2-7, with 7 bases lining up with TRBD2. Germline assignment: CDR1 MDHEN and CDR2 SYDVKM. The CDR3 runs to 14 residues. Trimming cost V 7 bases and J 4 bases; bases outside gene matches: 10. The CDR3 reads CASINGRNWYEQYF. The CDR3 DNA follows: TGTGCCAGCATTAACGGGAGGAATTGGTACGAGCAGTACTTC.

CDR3 sequence: CSASSRESGNQPQHF. As DNA, the CDR3 is TGCAGTGCTAGCTCCAGGGAATCGGGCAATCAGCCCCAGCATTTT. V is TRBV20-1 and J is TRBJ1-5; possibly TRBD1 for D (5 bases). Trimming took 3 bases from V and 2 from J, leaving 14 bases between them. Germline V CDR1 and CDR2: DFQATT, SNEGSKA (reference sequence). This CDR3 is 15 amino acids long.

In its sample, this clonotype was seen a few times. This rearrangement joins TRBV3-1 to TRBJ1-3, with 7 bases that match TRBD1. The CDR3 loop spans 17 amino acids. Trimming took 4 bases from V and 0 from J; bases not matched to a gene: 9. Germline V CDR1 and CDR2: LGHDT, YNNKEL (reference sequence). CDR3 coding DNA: TGTGCCAGCAGCCCTTGGACAGGCACGAGCTCTGGAAACACCATATATTTT. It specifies CASSPWTGTSSGNTIYF.

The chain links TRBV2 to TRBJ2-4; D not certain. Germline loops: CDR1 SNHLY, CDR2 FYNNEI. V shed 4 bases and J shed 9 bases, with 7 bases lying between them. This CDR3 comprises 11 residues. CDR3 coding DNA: TGTGCCAGCAGTGTTTTAGGCATTCAGTACTTC. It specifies CASSVLGIQYF.

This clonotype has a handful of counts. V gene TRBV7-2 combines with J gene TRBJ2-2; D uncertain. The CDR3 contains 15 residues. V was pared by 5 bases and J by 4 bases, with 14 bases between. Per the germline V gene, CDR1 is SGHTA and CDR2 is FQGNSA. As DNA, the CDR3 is TGTGCCAGCAGCCCCCTGGGGTTTAGCACCGGGGAGCTGTTTTTT. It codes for CASSPLGFSTGELFF.

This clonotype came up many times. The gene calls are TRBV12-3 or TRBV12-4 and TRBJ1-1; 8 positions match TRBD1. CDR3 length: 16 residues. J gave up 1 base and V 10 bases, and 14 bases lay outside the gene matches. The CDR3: CATTREGQAKNTEAFF. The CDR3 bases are TGTGCCACAACCCGAGAGGGACAGGCGAAGAACACTGAAGCTTTCTTT.

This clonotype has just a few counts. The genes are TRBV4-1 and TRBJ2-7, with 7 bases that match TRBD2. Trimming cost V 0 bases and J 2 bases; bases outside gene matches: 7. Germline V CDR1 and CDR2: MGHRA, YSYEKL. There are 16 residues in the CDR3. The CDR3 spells CASSQDWAGVAYEQYF. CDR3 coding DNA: TGCGCCAGCAGCCAAGATTGGGCGGGGGTCGCCTACGAGCAGTACTTC.

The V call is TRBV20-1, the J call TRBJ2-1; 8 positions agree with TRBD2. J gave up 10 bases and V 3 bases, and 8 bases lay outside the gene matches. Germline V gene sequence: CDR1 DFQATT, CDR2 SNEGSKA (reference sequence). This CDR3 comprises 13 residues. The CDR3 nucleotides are TGCAGTGCTAGCGGGGGGGCCTACCCCGAGCAGTTCTTC. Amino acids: CSASGGAYPEQFF.

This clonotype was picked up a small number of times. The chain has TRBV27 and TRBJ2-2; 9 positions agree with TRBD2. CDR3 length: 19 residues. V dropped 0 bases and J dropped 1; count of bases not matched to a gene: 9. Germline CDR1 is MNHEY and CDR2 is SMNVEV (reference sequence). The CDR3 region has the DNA TGTGCCAGCAGTTTATCCGGCGGGGGGGCTTTAAGGAACACCGGGGAGCTGTTTTTT. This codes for CASSLSGGGALRNTGELFF.

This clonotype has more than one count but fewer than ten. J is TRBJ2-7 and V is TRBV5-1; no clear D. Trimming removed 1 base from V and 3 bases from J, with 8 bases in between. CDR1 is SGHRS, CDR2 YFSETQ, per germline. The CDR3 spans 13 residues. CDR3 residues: CASSLPENYEQYF. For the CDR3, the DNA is TGCGCCAGCAGCTTGCCAGAAAACTACGAGCAGTACTTC.

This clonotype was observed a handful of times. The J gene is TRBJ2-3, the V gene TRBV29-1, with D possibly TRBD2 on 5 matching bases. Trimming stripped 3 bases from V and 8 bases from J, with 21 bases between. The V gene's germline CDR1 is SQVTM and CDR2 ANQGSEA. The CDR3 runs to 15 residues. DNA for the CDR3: TGCAGCGTTGAGGGTGGGCTAGCCACCGAAAGTACGCAGTATTTT. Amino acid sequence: CSVEGGLATESTQYF.

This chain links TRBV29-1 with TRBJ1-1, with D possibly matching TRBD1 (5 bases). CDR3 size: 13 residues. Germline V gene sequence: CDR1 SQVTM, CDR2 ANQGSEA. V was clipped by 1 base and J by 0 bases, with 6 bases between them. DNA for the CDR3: TGCAGCGTTGAAGGGGGGGTGAACACTGAAGCTTTCTTT. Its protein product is CSVEGGVNTEAFF.

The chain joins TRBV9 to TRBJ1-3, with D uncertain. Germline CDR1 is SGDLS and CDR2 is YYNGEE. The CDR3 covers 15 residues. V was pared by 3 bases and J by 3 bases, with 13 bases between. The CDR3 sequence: CASSGSRTLGNTIYF. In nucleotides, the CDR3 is TGTGCCAGCAGCGGGAGCCGGACCCTTGGAAACACCATATATTTT.